A selection of T cell receptor beta chains follows, all from one sample in a study of blood T cell repertoires in COVID-19. Some clones are missing from TCRdb's copy, which holds only in-frame ones; the method was immunoSEQ multiplex PCR. The sample lists 75,000 to 100,000 clones, 83% seen once, with around 27% in the top ten. Sequencing was carried out using peripheral blood. Receptors originate from a woman over 75 with acute or convalescent COVID-19. Each CDR3 is given with its conserved first and last residue. A D gene is named only where the DNA matches it firmly. The size of a clone is reported for some rows only, either as once, few or many, or as a class for expanded clones.

size	D	V	J	CDR3	DNA
NA	NA	TRBV5-1	TRBJ2-7	CASSLSSTSYEQYF	TGCGCCAGCAGCTTGTCGTCTACCTCCTACGAGCAGTACTTC
NA	TRBD1	TRBV4-3	TRBJ2-5	CASSLIYGTGSETQYF	TGCGCCAGCAGCCTGATTTATGGGACAGGGAGCGAGACCCAGTACTTC
NA	NA	TRBV30	TRBJ2-2	CAWSLWRRNTGELFF	TGTGCCTGGAGTCTCTGGCGGAGGAACACCGGGGAGCTGTTTTTT
NA	NA	TRBV10-3	TRBJ1-2	CAISELWGGDDGYTF	TGTGCCATCAGTGAGCTGTGGGGAGGAGACGATGGCTACACCTTC
NA	TRBD1	TRBV24-1	TRBJ2-7	CATAPGTGAEQYF	TGTGCCACCGCTCCCGGGACAGGGGCCGAGCAGTACTTC
once	NA	TRBV9	TRBJ2-5	CASSAEVGETQYF	TGTGCCAGCAGCGCCGAGGTCGGGGAGACCCAGTACTTC
NA	TRBD2	TRBV5-4	TRBJ2-3	CASSLGTSVDTQYF	TGTGCCAGCAGCCTAGGGACTAGCGTAGATACGCAGTATTTT
NA	TRBD1	TRBV28	TRBJ2-5	CASSTRTGELETQYF	TGTGCCAGCAGTACACGGACAGGAGAATTAGAGACCCAGTACTTC
NA	NA	TRBV5-4	TRBJ2-1	CASSTPRGSAYNEQFF	TGTGCCAGCAGCACCCCCAGGGGTAGCGCCTACAATGAGCAGTTCTTC
NA	TRBD1	TRBV5-1	TRBJ1-5	CASSLAGTGNQPQHF	TGCGCCAGCAGCTTGGCTGGGACAGGCAATCAGCCCCAGCATTTT
NA	NA	TRBV7-3	TRBJ2-5	CASSQGLQETQYF	TGTGCCAGCAGCCAGGGACTTCAAGAGACCCAGTACTTC
few	NA	TRBV29-1	TRBJ2-1	CSVGRGGEQFF	TGCAGCGTTGGCAGGGGCGGAGAGCAGTTCTTC
NA	TRBD1	TRBV7-6	TRBJ1-4	CASSLGGQSNEKLFF	TGTGCCAGCAGCTTAGGGGGACAGAGTAATGAAAAACTGTTTTTT
NA	TRBD2	TRBV29-1	TRBJ2-5	CSVGTGTSDGTQYF	TGCAGCGTTGGAACCGGGACTAGTGACGGGACCCAGTACTTC
NA	TRBD1	TRBV7-2	TRBJ2-7	CASSPDRVSYEQYF	TGTGCCAGCAGCCCGGACAGGGTCTCCTACGAGCAGTACTTC
NA	NA	TRBV30	TRBJ1-4	CAWTQQGGEKLFF	TGTGCCTGGACCCAACAGGGCGGGGAAAAACTGTTTTTT
NA	TRBD1	TRBV29-1	TRBJ1-1	CSGGTGNTEAFF	TGCAGCGGCGGGACAGGGAACACTGAAGCTTTCTTT
NA	NA	TRBV30	TRBJ2-7	CAWSTKQGGSYEQYF	TGTGCCTGGAGTACGAAGCAGGGCGGTTCGTACGAGCAGTACTTC
NA	TRBD2	TRBV4-2	TRBJ2-6	CASSQGGGRAPSGANVLTF	TGTGCCAGCAGCCAAGGAGGCGGGAGGGCCCCCTCTGGGGCCAACGTCCTGACTTTC
NA	TRBD2	TRBV15	TRBJ2-7	CATRDGGGALYEQYF	TGTGCCACCAGGGACGGGGGAGGGGCACTCTACGAGCAGTACTTC
NA	NA	TRBV2	TRBJ2-2	CASSPLGTPTGELFF	TGTGCCAGCAGCCCTCTAGGGACACCGACCGGGGAGCTGTTTTTT
NA	NA	TRBV18	TRBJ2-3	CASSPPGTQYF	TGTGCCAGCTCCCCTCCGGGTACGCAGTATTTT
NA	TRBD1	TRBV7-6	TRBJ1-5	CASSLLAPTGNQPQHF	TGTGCCAGCAGCTTGTTGGCTCCGACAGGGAATCAGCCCCAGCATTTT
NA	TRBD2	TRBV4-2	TRBJ2-3	CASSPSTSGRTDTQYF	TGTGCCAGCAGCCCCTCGACTAGCGGGAGGACAGATACGCAGTATTTT
NA	TRBD1	TRBV18	TRBJ2-7	CASSPNRGFEQYF	TGTGCCAGCTCACCAAACAGGGGATTCGAGCAGTACTTC
NA	TRBD2	TRBV24-1	TRBJ2-5	CATSQVASGSSGETQYF	TGTGCCACCAGTCAAGTTGCTAGCGGGAGCTCCGGGGAGACCCAGTACTTC
NA	NA	TRBV27	TRBJ1-5	CASSPWDGGSNQPQHF	TGTGCCAGCAGTCCATGGGACGGGGGGAGCAATCAGCCCCAGCATTTT
once	TRBD1	TRBV5-1	TRBJ2-7	CASSLDRDRVHEQYF	TGCGCCAGCAGCTTGGACCGGGACAGGGTGCACGAGCAGTACTTC
NA	NA	TRBV7-9	TRBJ1-4	CASSLVAGTNEKLFF	TGTGCCAGCAGCTTAGTAGCGGGAACTAATGAAAAACTGTTTTTT
NA	TRBD1	TRBV2	TRBJ1-2	CASSEGRGQGGYTF	TGTGCCAGCAGTGAGGGTAGGGGGCAAGGTGGCTACACCTTC
NA	TRBD2	TRBV7-6	TRBJ2-1	CASSVRTSLRPDEQFF	TGTGCCAGCAGCGTCCGGACTAGCCTACGGCCGGATGAGCAGTTCTTC
NA	TRBD2	TRBV7-3	TRBJ2-7	CASSVSSGRGYEQYF	TGTGCCAGCAGCGTCTCTAGCGGGAGGGGCTACGAGCAGTACTTC
NA	TRBD1	TRBV18	TRBJ1-3	CASSPTGTGSGNTIYF	TGTGCCAGCTCACCAACCGGGACAGGGTCCGGAAACACCATATATTTT
NA	TRBD2	TRBV7-2	TRBJ2-1	CASSLVGASGDKQFF	TGTGCCAGCAGCTTAGTGGGTGCTAGCGGAGATAAGCAGTTCTTC
once	TRBD1	TRBV10-1	TRBJ2-6	CASSAGQGCGANVLTF	TGCGCCAGCAGTGCGGGACAGGGCTGTGGGGCCAACGTCCTGACTTTC
NA	NA	TRBV18	TRBJ1-2	CASSTGTEDGYTF	TGTGCCAGCTCAACCGGGACTGAGGATGGCTACACCTTC
NA	TRBD2	TRBV7-6	TRBJ2-7	CASSPLAGGGNYEQYF	TGTGCCAGCAGCCCTCTAGCGGGGGGCGGGAACTACGAGCAGTACTTC
NA	TRBD1	TRBV6-5	TRBJ2-7	CASSPSTGIPDEQYF	TGTGCCAGCAGTCCCTCGACAGGGATCCCCGACGAGCAGTACTTC
NA	NA	TRBV24-1	TRBJ1-1	CATSDLRGEAFF	TGTGCCACCAGTGATTTAAGGGGGGAAGCTTTCTTT
NA	TRBD1	TRBV10-3	TRBJ2-1	CATKETGATYNEQFF	TGTGCCACAAAGGAAACAGGGGCTACCTACAATGAGCAGTTCTTC
NA	NA	TRBV5-6	TRBJ2-5	CASSLAGWGTRTQYF	TGTGCCAGCAGCTTGGCCGGGTGGGGAACTAGGACCCAGTACTTC
once	TRBD1	TRBV12-5	TRBJ1-4	CASGRDSYNEKLFF	TGTGCTAGTGGCCGGGACAGCTATAATGAAAAACTGTTTTTT
NA	TRBD2	TRBV9	TRBJ2-1	CASSVGGSGNYNEQFF	TGTGCCAGCAGCGTAGGGGGTAGCGGGAACTACAATGAGCAGTTCTTC
NA	NA	TRBV20-1	TRBJ2-5	CSTVQETQYF	TGCAGTACGGTCCAAGAGACCCAGTACTTC
once	TRBD2	TRBV5-1	TRBJ2-7	CASSLVLAGAGEQYF	TGCGCCAGCAGCTTGGTTCTAGCGGGAGCTGGCGAGCAGTACTTC
NA	TRBD1	TRBV18	TRBJ2-7	CASSPEDRAEQYF	TGTGCCAGCTCACCTGAGGACAGGGCCGAGCAGTACTTC
NA	NA	TRBV7-9	TRBJ1-1	CASSFARGGTEAFF	TGTGCCAGCAGCTTTGCCCGGGGAGGCACTGAAGCTTTCTTT
few	TRBD2	TRBV5-1	TRBJ2-1	CASSPGLAGDNEQFF	TGCGCCAGCAGTCCCGGACTAGCGGGGGACAATGAGCAGTTCTTC
NA	NA	TRBV9	TRBJ2-1	CASSVAKGVSSYNEQFF	TGTGCCAGCAGCGTAGCGAAGGGGGTTAGCTCCTACAATGAGCAGTTCTTC
NA	TRBD2	TRBV6-6	TRBJ2-1	CASGSSGRNEQFF	TGTGCCAGCGGGTCTAGCGGGAGAAATGAGCAGTTCTTC
once	TRBD1	TRBV5-8	TRBJ2-5	CASSSSWGQGAETQYF	TGTGCCAGCAGCTCCTCCTGGGGACAGGGGGCCGAGACCCAGTACTTC
NA	TRBD1	TRBV3-1/TRBV3-2	TRBJ1-2	CASSERGTGDGYTF	TGTGCCAGCAGCGAAAGGGGGACAGGGGATGGCTACACCTTC
NA	TRBD2	TRBV9	TRBJ2-7	CASSVGLAPTYEQYF	TGTGCCAGCAGCGTAGGACTAGCGCCAACCTACGAGCAGTACTTC
NA	TRBD2	TRBV5-4	TRBJ2-5	CASSLTSGLQETQYF	TGTGCCAGCAGCTTGACTAGCGGGCTCCAAGAGACCCAGTACTTC
NA	NA	TRBV4-1	TRBJ2-2	CASSLYGSPNTGELFF	TGCGCCAGCAGCCTTTATGGGAGCCCGAACACCGGGGAGCTGTTTTTT
NA	TRBD2	TRBV6-1	TRBJ2-3	CASSERQLAGRDTQYF	TGTGCCAGCAGTGAACGCCAGCTAGCGGGACGGGATACGCAGTATTTT
NA	TRBD2	TRBV19	TRBJ2-3	CASSMKLAGPDTQYF	TGTGCCAGTAGTATGAAGTTAGCGGGCCCAGATACGCAGTATTTT
NA	NA	TRBV5-1	TRBJ2-5	CASSYGATPQETQYF	TGCGCCAGCAGCTATGGGGCCACCCCACAAGAGACCCAGTACTTC
NA	NA	TRBV14	TRBJ2-7	CASSQWSGEQYF	TGTGCCAGCAGCCAATGGTCCGGGGAGCAGTACTTC
few	TRBD2	TRBV7-2	TRBJ2-7	CASSLSSSGGEYEQYF	TGTGCCAGCAGCTTAAGTAGTTCGGGAGGCGAGTACGAGCAGTACTTC